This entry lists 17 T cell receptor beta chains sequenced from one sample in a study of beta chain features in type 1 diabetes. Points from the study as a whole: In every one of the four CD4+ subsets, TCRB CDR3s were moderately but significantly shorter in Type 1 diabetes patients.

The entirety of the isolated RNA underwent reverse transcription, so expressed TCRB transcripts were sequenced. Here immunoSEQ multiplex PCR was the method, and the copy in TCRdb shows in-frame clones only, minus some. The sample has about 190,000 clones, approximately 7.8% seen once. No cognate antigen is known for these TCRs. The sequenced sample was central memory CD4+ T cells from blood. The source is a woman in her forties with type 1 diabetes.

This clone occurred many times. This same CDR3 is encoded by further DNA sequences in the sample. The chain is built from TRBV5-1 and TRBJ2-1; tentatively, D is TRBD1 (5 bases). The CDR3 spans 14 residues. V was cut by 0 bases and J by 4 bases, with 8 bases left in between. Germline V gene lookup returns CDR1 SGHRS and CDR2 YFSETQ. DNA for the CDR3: TGCGCCAGCAGCTTGGGGCAGGGTTACAATGAGCAGTTCTTC. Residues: CASSLGQGYNEQFF.

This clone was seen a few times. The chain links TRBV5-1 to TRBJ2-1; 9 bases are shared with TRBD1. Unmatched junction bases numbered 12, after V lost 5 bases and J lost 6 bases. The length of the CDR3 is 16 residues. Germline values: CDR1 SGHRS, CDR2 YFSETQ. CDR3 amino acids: CASSFVGDRAGNEQFF. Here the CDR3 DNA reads TGCGCCAGCAGTTTCGTGGGGGACAGGGCGGGCAATGAGCAGTTCTTC.

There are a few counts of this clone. The CDR3 nucleotides are TGCAGCGTTGAAACGGGGGGCGGGCGGAAAGCTTTCTTT. The encoded protein is CSVETGGGRKAFF. This rearrangement joins TRBV29-1 to TRBJ1-1; D may be TRBD1 (6 bases). CDR3 size: 13 residues. Germline assignment: CDR1 SQVTM and CDR2 ANQGSEA. Trimming stripped 2 bases from V and 9 bases from J, with 16 bases between.

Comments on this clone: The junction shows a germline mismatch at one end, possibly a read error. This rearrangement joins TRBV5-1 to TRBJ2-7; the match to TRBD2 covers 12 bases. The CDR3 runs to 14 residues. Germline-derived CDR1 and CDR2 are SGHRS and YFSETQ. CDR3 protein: CASSVRTSGNEQYF. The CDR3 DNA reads TGTGCCAGCAGCGTTAGGACTAGCGGGAACGAGCAGTACTTC.

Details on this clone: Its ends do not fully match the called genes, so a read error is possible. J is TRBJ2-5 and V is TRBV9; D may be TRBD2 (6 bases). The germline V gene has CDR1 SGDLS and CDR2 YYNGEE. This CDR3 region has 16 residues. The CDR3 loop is CASSVGGGFTREAQYF. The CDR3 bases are TGTGCCAGCAGCGTAGGAGGAGGGTTCACAAGAGAGGCCCAGTACTTC.

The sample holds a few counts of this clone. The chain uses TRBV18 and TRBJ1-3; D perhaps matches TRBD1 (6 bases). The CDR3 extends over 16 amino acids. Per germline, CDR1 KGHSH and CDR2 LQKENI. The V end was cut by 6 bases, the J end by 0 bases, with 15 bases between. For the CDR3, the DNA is TGTGCCAGCTCGACTCAAAGGGGGAGCTCTGGAAACACCATATATTTT. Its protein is CASSTQRGSSGNTIYF.

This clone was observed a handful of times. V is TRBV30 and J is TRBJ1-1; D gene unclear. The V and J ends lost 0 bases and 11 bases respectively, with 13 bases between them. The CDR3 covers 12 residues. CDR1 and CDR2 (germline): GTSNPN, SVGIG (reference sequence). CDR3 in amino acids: CAWSVRAVGAFF. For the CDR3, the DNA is TGTGCCTGGAGTGTACGTGCGGTTGGGGCTTTCTTT.

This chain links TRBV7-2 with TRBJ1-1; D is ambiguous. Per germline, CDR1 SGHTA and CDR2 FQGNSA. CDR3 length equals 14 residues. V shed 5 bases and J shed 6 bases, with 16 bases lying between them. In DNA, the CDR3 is TGTGCCAGCAGCCCGGCCGGGGTCTCCGCTGAAGCTTTCTTT. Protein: CASSPAGVSAEAFF.

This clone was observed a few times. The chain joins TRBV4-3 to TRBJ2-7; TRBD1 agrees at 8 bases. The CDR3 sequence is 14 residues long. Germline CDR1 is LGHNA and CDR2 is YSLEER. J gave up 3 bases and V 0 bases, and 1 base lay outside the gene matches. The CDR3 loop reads CASSQETGVYEQYF. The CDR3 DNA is TGCGCCAGCAGCCAAGAGACAGGGGTCTACGAGCAGTACTTC.

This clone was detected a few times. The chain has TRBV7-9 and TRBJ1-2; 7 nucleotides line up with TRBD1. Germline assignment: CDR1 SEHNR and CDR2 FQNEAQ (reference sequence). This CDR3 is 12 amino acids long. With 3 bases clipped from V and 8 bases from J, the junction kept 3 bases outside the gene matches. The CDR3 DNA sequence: TGTGCCAGCAGCTTCGACAGGGAGGGCTACACCTTC. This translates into CASSFDREGYTF.

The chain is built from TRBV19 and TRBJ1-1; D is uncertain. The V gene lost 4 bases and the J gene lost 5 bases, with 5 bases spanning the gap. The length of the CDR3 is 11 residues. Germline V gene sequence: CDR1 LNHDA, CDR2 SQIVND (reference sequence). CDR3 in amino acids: CASSTRTEAFF. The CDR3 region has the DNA TGTGCCAGTAGTACTCGGACTGAAGCTTTCTTT.

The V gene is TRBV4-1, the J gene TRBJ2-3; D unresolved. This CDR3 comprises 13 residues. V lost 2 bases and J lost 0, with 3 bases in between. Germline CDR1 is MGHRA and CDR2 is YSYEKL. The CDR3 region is CASSQYSTDTQYF. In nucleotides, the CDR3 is TGCGCCAGCAGCCAATATAGCACAGATACGCAGTATTTT.

This CDR3 is CASSPRGSGGHTDTQYF. In nucleotides, the CDR3 is TGTGCCAGCAGCCCCAGGGGTAGCGGGGGCCACACAGATACGCAGTATTTT. The chain joins TRBV9 to TRBJ2-3, with 9 positions matching TRBD2. Trimming removed 4 bases from V and 2 bases from J; junction bases left unmatched: 11. CDR3 length: 17 amino acids. Per the germline V gene, CDR1 is SGDLS and CDR2 is YYNGEE.

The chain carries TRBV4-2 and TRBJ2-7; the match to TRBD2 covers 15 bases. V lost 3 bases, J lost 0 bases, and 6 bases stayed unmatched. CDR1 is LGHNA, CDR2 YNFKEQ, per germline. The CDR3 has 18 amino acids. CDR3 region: CASSHSGLAGGGSYEQYF. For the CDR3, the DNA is TGTGCCAGCAGCCATTCCGGACTAGCGGGAGGGGGCTCCTACGAGCAGTACTTC.

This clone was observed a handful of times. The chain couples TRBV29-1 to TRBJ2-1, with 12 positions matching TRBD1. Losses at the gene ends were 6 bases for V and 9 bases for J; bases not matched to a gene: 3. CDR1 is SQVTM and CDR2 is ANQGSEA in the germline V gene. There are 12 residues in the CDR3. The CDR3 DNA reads TGCAGCGTGGGACAGGGGGCAGGTGAGCAGTTCTTC. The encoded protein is CSVGQGAGEQFF.

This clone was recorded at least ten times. CDR3 in DNA: TGTGCCAGCAGTTTAGGGGAGTTTGGTGAAGCTTTCTTT. Encoded protein: CASSLGEFGEAFF. The V call is TRBV28, the J call TRBJ1-1; D is uncertain. Germline V lookup: CDR1 MDHEN, CDR2 SYDVKM. The CDR3 totals 13 residues. The V and J ends lost 2 bases and 7 bases respectively, with 11 bases between them. Full variable domain (outside the CDR3, taken from reference TRBV28 and TRBJ1-1): DVKVTQSSRYLVKRTGEKVFLECVQDMDHENMFWYRQDPGLGLRLIYFSYDVKMKEKGDIPEGYSVSREKKERFSLILESASTNQTSMYLCASSLGEFGEAFFGQGTRLTVV.

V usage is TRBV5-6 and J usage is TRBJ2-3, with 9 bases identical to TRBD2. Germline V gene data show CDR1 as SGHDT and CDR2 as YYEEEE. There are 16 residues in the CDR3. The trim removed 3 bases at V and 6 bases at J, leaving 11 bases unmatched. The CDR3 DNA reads TGTGCCAGCAGCTCCAGTTGGACTAGCGCTGGGGATACGCAGTATTTT. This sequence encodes CASSSSWTSAGDTQYF.